This TCR beta chain was sequenced in a study of neoadjuvant nivolumab and ipilimumab in lung cancer. Repertoires were generated with immunoSEQ multiplex PCR, while TCRdb's copy carries only in-frame clones and drops some. The repertoire holds under 15,000 clones, with roughly 70% as singletons. In its sample, this clone is medium-sized. V lost 0 bases and J 1 base, leaving 4 bases between the germline ends. Germline V lookup: CDR1 SGDLS, CDR2 YYNGEE. CDR3 length: 13 residues. The chain employs TRBV9 and TRBJ1-1; D gene uncertain. The sequence came from an adult with non-small cell lung cancer. This material consisted of peripheral blood, taken after neoadjuvant nivolumab, alone or with ipilimumab, at or shortly before surgery. The CDR3 region is CASSVAPNTEAFF. CDR3 nucleotides: TGTGCCAGCAGCGTAGCTCCGAACACTGAAGCTTTCTTT.